This TCR beta chain was found in a study of monozygotic twins with inflammatory bowel disease. Using the 5' RACE reads, TCRdb records one entry per CDR3 protein without DNA. The sample totals under 150,000 distinct CDR3 sequences. Germline CDR1 reads DFQATT; CDR2 reads SNEGSKA (reference sequence). The CDR3 runs to 15 residues. The chain couples TRBV20-1 to TRBJ2-3; absent DNA, TCRdb's TRBD1 call cannot be checked. Sequencing used blood. This clonotype was obtained from a human donor with ulcerative colitis or Crohn's disease, or a healthy co-twin of an affected twin (not recorded which). The CDR3 protein is CSAWVGRARTDTQYF.